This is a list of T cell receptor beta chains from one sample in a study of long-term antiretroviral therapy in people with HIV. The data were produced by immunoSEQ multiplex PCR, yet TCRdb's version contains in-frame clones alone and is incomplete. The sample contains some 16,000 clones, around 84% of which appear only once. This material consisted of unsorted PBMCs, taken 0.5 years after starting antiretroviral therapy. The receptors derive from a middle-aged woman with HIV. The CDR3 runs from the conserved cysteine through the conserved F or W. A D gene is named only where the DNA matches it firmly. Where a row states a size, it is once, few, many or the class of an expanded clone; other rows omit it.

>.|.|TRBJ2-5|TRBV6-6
CASSYFGLAGGETQYF
TGTGCCAGCAGTTACTTTGGGCTAGCAGGAGGGGAGACCCAGTACTTC
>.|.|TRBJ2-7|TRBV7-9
CASSLLTDEQYF
TGTGCCAGCAGCTTACTAACAGACGAGCAGTACTTC
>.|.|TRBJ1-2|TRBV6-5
CASSGVRGRYTF
TGTGCCAGCAGTGGGGTGAGGGGTCGCTACACCTTC
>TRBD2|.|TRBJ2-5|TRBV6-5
CASSTPGGETQYF
TGTGCCAGCAGTACCCCGGGGGGAGAGACCCAGTACTTC
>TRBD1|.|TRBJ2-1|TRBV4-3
CASSPGTGVHNEQFF
TGCGCCAGCAGCCCGGGGACAGGGGTTCACAATGAGCAGTTCTTC
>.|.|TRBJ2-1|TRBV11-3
CASSLEGYSYNEQFF
TGTGCCAGCAGCTTAGAAGGATACTCCTACAATGAGCAGTTCTTC
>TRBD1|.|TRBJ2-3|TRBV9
CASSPWTGADTQYF
TGTGCCAGCAGCCCATGGACAGGGGCAGATACGCAGTATTTT
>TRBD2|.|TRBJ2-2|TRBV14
CASSQGGSYTGELFF
TGTGCCAGCAGCCAAGGCGGGAGTTACACCGGGGAGCTGTTTTTT
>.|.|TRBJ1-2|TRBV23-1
CASRRDGQYYGYTF
TGCGCCAGCAGAAGAGACGGACAGTACTATGGCTACACCTTC
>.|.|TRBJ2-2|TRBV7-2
CASRSTGTGELFF
TGTGCCAGCAGAAGCACGGGCACCGGGGAGCTGTTTTTT
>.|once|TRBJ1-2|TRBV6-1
CASSERAGSRYGYTF
TGTGCCAGCAGTGAGAGGGCAGGGTCGCGCTATGGCTACACCTTC
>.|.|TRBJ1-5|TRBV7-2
CASSLEGTSNQPQHF
TGTGCCAGCAGCTTGGAGGGGACAAGCAATCAGCCCCAGCATTTT
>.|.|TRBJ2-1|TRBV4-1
CASSLLAPLAEGYNEQFF
TGCGCCAGCAGCCTACTAGCCCCACTAGCAGAAGGCTACAATGAGCAGTTCTTC
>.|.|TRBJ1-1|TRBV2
CASSEGTEAFF
TGTGCCAGTAGTGAGGGAACTGAAGCTTTCTTT
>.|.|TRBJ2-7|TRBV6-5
CASSYSVSSSYEQYF
TGTGCCAGCAGTTACTCGGTATCGTCCTCCTACGAGCAGTACTTC
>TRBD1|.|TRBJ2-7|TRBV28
CASSLMGQSYEQYF
TGTGCCAGCAGTTTAATGGGACAGTCCTACGAGCAGTACTTC
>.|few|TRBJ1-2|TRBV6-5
CASSSTDRPNYGYTF
TGTGCCAGCAGTTCCACGGACAGACCTAACTATGGCTACACCTTC
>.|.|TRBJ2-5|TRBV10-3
CAISESGTTGETQYF
TGTGCCATCAGTGAGTCTGGGACAACGGGTGAGACCCAGTACTTC
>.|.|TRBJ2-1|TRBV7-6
CASSPRWGSGNEQFF
TGTGCCAGCAGTCCCCGGTGGGGCTCTGGCAATGAGCAGTTCTTC
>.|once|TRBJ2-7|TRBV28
CASSSTAGRNEQYF
TGTGCCAGCAGTTCTACGGCAGGGCGAAACGAGCAGTACTTC
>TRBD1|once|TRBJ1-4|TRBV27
CASSPSDRVIADEKLFF
TGTGCCAGCAGTCCTTCCGACAGGGTTATAGCGGATGAAAAACTGTTTTTT